This entry lists 8 T cell receptor beta chains sequenced from one sample in a study of blood T cells in healthy people across ages (dated by TCRdb to 2014 to 2015). Library preparation employed 5' RACE. The reads were generated on an Illumina HiSeq 2500. A second PCR of about 6 to 12 cycles was run with a J-beta primer mix and a sample-barcoded 5' primer. In-frame beta chains were kept once TCRdb had trimmed the public reads at Q25 with fastp and called clones with MiXCR. One record per CDR3 amino acid sequence lists the most common genes and DNA. For this sample there are a few hundred thousand distinct CDR3 sequences; 27% appear just once. The biggest ten clones account for about a fifth of the sample. The sample was blood. All receptors derive from a woman in her 70s in good health.

The chain couples TRBV18 to TRBJ1-1; no reliable D call. Germline V gene data show CDR1 as KGHSH and CDR2 as LQKENI. Trimming stripped 3 bases from V and 4 bases from J, with 6 bases between. The CDR3 covers 12 residues. The CDR3 DNA reads as TGTGCCAGCTCACCGGCTGGCACTGAAGCTTTCTTT. This sequence encodes CASSPAGTEAFF.

This clonotype was detected ten times or more. The V gene is TRBV2, the J gene TRBJ2-5, with no clear D. Germline V gives CDR1 SNHLY, CDR2 FYNNEI. V was shortened by 9 bases and J by 2 bases, with 7 bases between the two germline ends. This CDR3 spans 11 amino acids. CDR3 residues: CASAVQETQYF. The CDR3 DNA reads TGTGCCAGTGCCGTTCAAGAGACCCAGTACTTC.

This clonotype showed up just a few times. In nucleotides, the CDR3 is TGCAGTGCAAAAAGCGGGACAGGGGTTTACAATGAGCAGTTCTTC. Residues: CSAKSGTGVYNEQFF. The V and J genes are TRBV20-1 and TRBJ2-1; 10 bases map to TRBD1. The CDR3 spans 15 residues. The germline V gene encodes CDR1 DFQATT and CDR2 SNEGSKA (reference sequence). The ends lost 6 bases at V and 4 bases at J; junction bases unmatched: 9.

The sample holds many counts of this clonotype. The genes are TRBV7-2 and TRBJ2-3; 10 bases align to TRBD2. V lost 0 bases and J lost 1; bases outside the gene matches: 1. This CDR3 has 16 residues. Germline lookup yields CDR1 SGHTA and CDR2 FQGNSA. CDR3 nucleotide sequence: TGTGCCAGCAGCTTAGCTACTAGCGGGGGCACAGATACGCAGTATTTT. It codes for CASSLATSGGTDTQYF.

CDR3: CASSSTWDDYGYTF. The CDR3 DNA is TGTGCCAGCAGCTCGACTTGGGATGACTATGGCTACACCTTC. The chain joins TRBV7-2 to TRBJ1-2; D remains unclear. Trimming pared 4 bases from V and 3 bases from J, leaving 12 bases between. Germline V CDR1 and CDR2: SGHTA, FQGNSA. This CDR3 has 14 amino acids.

This clonotype has a handful of counts. The CDR3, as DNA: TGCGCCAGCAGCGACTGGGTCTCTGGGGCCAACGTCCTGACTTTC. Its protein is CASSDWVSGANVLTF. The chain uses TRBV5-1 and TRBJ2-6; D gene uncertain. Germline CDR1 and CDR2: SGHRS and YFSETQ. Trimming removed 4 bases at V and 0 bases at J, with 8 bases between. The CDR3 spans 15 residues.

As concerns this clonotype: The junction departs from the called germline gene at one end, perhaps through a read error. The V call is TRBV6-6, the J call TRBJ1-4; D is perhaps TRBD1 (6 bases). Germline values: CDR1 MNHNY, CDR2 SVGAGI (reference sequence). CDR3 size: 14 residues. Written as DNA, the CDR3 is TGTGCCAGCTCCCGGGGGCGAACTAATGAAAAACGGTTTTTT. This gives the protein CASSRGRTNEKRFF.

The chain couples TRBV7-9 to TRBJ2-7, with TRBD1 matching 8 bases. The CDR3 has 14 residues. Per germline, CDR1 SEHNR and CDR2 FQNEAQ (reference sequence). The trim removed 1 base at V and 6 bases at J, leaving 5 bases unmatched. CDR3: CASSLGGQATEQYF. The CDR3 bases are TGTGCCAGCAGCTTAGGGGGACAGGCCACCGAGCAGTACTTC. Filled out from reference TRBV7-9 and TRBJ2-7, the complete variable domain reads DTGVSQNPRHKITKRGQNVTFRCDPISEHNRLYWYRQTLGQGPEFLTYFQNEAQLEKSRLLSDRFSAERPKGSFSTLEIQRTEQGDSAMYLCASSLGGQATEQYFGPGTRLTVT.